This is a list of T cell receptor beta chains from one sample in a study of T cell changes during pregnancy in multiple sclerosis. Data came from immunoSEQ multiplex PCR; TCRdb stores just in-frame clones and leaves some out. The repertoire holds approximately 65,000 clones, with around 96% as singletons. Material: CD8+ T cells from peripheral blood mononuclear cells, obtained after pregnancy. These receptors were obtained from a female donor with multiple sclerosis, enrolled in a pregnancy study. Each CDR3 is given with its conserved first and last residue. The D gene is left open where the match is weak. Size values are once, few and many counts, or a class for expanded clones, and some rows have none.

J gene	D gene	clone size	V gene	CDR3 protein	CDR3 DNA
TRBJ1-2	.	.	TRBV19	CASTAGYGYTF	TGTGCCAGTACGGCAGGCTATGGCTACACCTTC
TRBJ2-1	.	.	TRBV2	CASSESPGTYNYNEQFF	TGTGCCAGCAGTGAATCCCCAGGGACTTACAACTACAATGAGCAGTTCTTC
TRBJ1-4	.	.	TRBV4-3	CASSHLWGTLEKLFF	TGCGCCAGCAGCCATCTATGGGGGACTCTCGAAAAACTGTTTTTT
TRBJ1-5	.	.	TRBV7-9	CASSLSTGNQPQHF	TGTGCCAGCAGCTTATCTACAGGGAATCAGCCCCAGCATTTT
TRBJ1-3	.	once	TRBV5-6	CASSGAGGSGNTIYF	TGTGCCAGCAGCGGGGCGGGGGGCTCTGGAAACACCATATATTTT
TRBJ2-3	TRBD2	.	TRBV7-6	CASSLADGLATQYF	TGTGCCAGCAGCTTAGCAGACGGACTAGCAACGCAGTATTTT
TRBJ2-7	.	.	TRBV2	CAVRLISEQYF	TGTGCCGTCCGACTCATTTCCGAGCAGTACTTC
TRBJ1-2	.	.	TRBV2	CASNGGPLDGYTF	TGTGCCAGCAACGGGGGGCCTCTGGATGGCTACACCTTC
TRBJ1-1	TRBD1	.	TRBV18	CASSPPQYRGTEAFF	TGTGCCAGCTCACCCCCCCAGTACAGGGGTACTGAAGCTTTCTTT
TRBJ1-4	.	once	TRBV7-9	CASSPGSAGGTNEKLFF	TGTGCCAGCAGCCCCGGGTCCGCGGGAGGAACTAATGAAAAACTGTTTTTT
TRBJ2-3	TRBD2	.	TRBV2	CASSGGISGNTDTQYF	TGTGCCAGCAGTGGGGGGATTAGCGGGAACACAGATACGCAGTATTTT
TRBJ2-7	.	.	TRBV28	CASSSVTLPYEQYF	TGTGCCAGCAGTAGCGTAACCTTACCCTACGAGCAGTACTTC
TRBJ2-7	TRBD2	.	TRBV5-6	CASSYSGGSYEQYF	TGTGCCAGCAGCTATAGCGGGGGATCCTACGAGCAGTACTTC
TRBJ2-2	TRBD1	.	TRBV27	CASSWGGQGANTGELFF	TGTGCCAGCAGTTGGGGGGGACAGGGCGCGAACACCGGGGAGCTGTTTTTT
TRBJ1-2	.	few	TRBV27	CATTQGSNYGYTF	TGTGCCACCACACAGGGTTCCAACTATGGCTACACCTTC
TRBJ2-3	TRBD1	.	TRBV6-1	CASSDQDRVTDTQYF	TGTGCCAGCAGTGACCAAGACAGGGTTACAGATACGCAGTATTTT
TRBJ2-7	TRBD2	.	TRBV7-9	CASRPRTGTSVNEQYF	TGTGCCAGCCGACCCCGAACCGGGACTAGCGTAAACGAGCAGTACTTC
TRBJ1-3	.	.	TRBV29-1	CSVEDSPSGNTIYF	TGCAGCGTAGAGGACAGTCCCTCTGGAAACACCATATATTTT
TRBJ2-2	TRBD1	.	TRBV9	CASSTRSGQGENTGELFF	TGTGCCAGCAGCACACGATCGGGACAGGGGGAAAACACCGGGGAGCTGTTTTTT
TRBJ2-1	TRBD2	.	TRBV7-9	CASRPGTSGFHGPGEQFF	TGTGCCAGCAGGCCCGGGACTAGCGGTTTCCATGGTCCGGGTGAGCAGTTCTTC
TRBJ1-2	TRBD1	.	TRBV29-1	CSVEKGQGSTGYTF	TGCAGCGTTGAAAAGGGACAGGGGTCAACTGGCTACACCTTC
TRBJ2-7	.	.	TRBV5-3	CARSFNSGRNSYEQYF	TGTGCCAGAAGCTTTAATAGCGGAAGGAACTCCTACGAGCAGTACTTC
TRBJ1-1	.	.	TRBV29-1	CSVEIQNTEAFF	TGCAGCGTTGAAATCCAAAACACTGAAGCTTTCTTT
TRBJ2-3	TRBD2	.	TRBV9	CASSGGAGGPGGDTQYF	TGTGCCAGCAGCGGTGGGGCGGGAGGGCCCGGGGGGGATACGCAGTATTTT
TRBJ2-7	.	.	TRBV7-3	CASSLSQGSSYEQYF	TGTGCCAGCAGCTTAAGTCAGGGCAGCTCCTACGAGCAGTACTTC
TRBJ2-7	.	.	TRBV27	CASSLSRQNEQYF	TGTGCCAGCAGTTTATCGCGGCAGAACGAGCAGTACTTC
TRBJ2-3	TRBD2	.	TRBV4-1	CASSLTSGSDTQYF	TGCGCCAGCAGTCTGACTAGCGGGAGCGATACGCAGTATTTT
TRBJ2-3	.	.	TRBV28	CASSTLEAGLGTGVTDTQYF	TGTGCCAGCAGCACTCTGGAGGCGGGACTCGGAACCGGGGTCACAGATACGCAGTATTTT
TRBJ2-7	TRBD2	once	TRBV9	CASSPGLAGEQYF	TGTGCCAGCAGCCCAGGACTAGCGGGAGAGCAGTACTTC
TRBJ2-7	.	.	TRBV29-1	CSVESTSGYEQYF	TGCAGCGTTGAGTCTACCTCGGGCTACGAGCAGTACTTC
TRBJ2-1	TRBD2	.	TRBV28	CASSSSGTRNEQFF	TGTGCCAGCAGTTCTAGCGGGACTCGAAATGAGCAGTTCTTC
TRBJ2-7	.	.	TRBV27	CASSFQGSYEQYF	TGTGCCAGCAGTTTCCAGGGTAGCTACGAGCAGTACTTC
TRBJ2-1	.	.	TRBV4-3	CASSQDWALAPFNEQFF	TGCGCCAGCAGCCAAGATTGGGCGCTAGCGCCCTTCAATGAGCAGTTCTTC
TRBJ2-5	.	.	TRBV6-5	CASSSYVQETQYF	TGTGCCAGCAGTTCCTACGTCCAAGAGACCCAGTACTTC
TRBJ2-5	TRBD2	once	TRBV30	CAWLPPGLVGETQYF	TGTGCCTGGCTACCCCCGGGACTAGTAGGGGAGACCCAGTACTTC
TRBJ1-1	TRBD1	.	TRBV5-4	CASRTWTGNTEAFF	TGTGCCAGCAGAACATGGACAGGGAACACTGAAGCTTTCTTT
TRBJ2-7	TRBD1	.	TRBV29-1	CSVVRTGVHEQYF	TGCAGCGTTGTGAGGACAGGGGTCCACGAGCAGTACTTC
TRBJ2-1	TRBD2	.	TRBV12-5	CASGLVGTPPGLAGSDEQFF	TGTGCTAGTGGTTTGGTAGGGACTCCACCGGGACTAGCGGGGAGCGATGAGCAGTTCTTC
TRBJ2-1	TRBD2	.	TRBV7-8	CASSLASQREEQFF	TGTGCCAGCAGCTTAGCGAGCCAGCGGGAAGAGCAGTTCTTC
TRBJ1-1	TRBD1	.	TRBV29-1	CSAKQGDTEAFF	TGCAGCGCCAAACAGGGGGACACTGAAGCTTTCTTT
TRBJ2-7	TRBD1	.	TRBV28	CASGRQGAYEQYF	TGTGCCAGCGGCCGACAGGGGGCCTACGAGCAGTACTTC
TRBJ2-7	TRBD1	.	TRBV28	CASTVPSQGAYEQYF	TGTGCCAGCACCGTTCCGTCCCAGGGGGCCTACGAGCAGTACTTC
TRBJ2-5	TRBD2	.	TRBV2	CASRPPALGLAGEQETQYF	TGTGCCAGCCGGCCTCCCGCCCTGGGACTAGCGGGTGAACAAGAGACCCAGTACTTC
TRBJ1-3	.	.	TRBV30	CAWSSTSSGNTIYF	TGTGCCTGGAGTAGTACGAGCTCTGGAAACACCATATATTTT
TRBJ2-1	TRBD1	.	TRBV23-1	CASGPEGTGSHNEQFF	TGCGCCAGCGGACCAGAGGGGACAGGGTCCCACAATGAGCAGTTCTTC
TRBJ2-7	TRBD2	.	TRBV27	CASSSGSEQYF	TGTGCCAGCAGTAGCGGGAGCGAGCAGTACTTC
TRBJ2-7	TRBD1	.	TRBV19	CASSMGTGSYEQYF	TGTGCCAGTAGTATGGGGACAGGTTCGTACGAGCAGTACTTC
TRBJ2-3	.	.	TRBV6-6	CASSYVGADTQYF	TGTGCCAGCAGTTACGTAGGGGCAGATACGCAGTATTTT
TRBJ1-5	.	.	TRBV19	CASSMGSQPQHF	TGTGCCAGTAGTATGGGGAGTCAGCCCCAGCATTTT
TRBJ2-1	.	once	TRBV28	CASSWTAETYNEQFF	TGTGCCAGCAGTTGGACAGCGGAGACCTACAATGAGCAGTTCTTC
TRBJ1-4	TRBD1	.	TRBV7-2	CASSLTGPNEKLFF	TGTGCCAGCAGCTTGACAGGGCCTAATGAAAAACTGTTTTTT
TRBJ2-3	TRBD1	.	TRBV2	CAILTGKTPKVIEQYF	TGTGCCATCCTGACAGGGAAGACTCCCAAGGTCATTGAGCAGTATTTT
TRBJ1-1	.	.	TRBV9	CASSGPTAGAEAFF	TGTGCCAGCAGCGGGCCCACGGCGGGGGCGGAAGCTTTCTTT
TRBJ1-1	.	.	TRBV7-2	CASSVNRNTEAFF	TGTGCCAGCAGCGTAAATCGGAACACTGAAGCTTTCTTT